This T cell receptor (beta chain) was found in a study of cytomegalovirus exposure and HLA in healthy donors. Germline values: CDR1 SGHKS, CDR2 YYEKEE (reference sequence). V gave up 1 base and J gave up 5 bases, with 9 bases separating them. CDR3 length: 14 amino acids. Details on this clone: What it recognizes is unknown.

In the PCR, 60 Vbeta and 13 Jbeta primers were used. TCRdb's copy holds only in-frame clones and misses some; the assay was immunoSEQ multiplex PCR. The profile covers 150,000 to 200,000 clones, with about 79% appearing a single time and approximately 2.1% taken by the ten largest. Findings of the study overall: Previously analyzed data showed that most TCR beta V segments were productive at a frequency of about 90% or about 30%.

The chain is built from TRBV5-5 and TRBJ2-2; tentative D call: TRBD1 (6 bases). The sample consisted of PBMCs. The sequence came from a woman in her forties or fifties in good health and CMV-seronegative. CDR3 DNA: TGTGCCAGCAGCTTGCTGGACAGAACCGGGGAGCTGTTTTTT. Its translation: CASSLLDRTGELFF.